This T cell receptor beta chain was identified in a study of cytomegalovirus exposure and HLA in healthy donors. The study ran its PCR with 60 Vbeta and 13 Jbeta primers. The repertoire was sequenced with immunoSEQ multiplex PCR; TCRdb's copy has only in-frame clones and lacks some. The sample yields approximately 240,000 clones, 77% seen once. This sequence was found in a woman aged 55-70 years in good health and CMV-seropositive. The sequencing input was PBMCs.

The CDR3 loop reads CASSEGASSYNEQFF. The DNA for the CDR3 is TGTGCCAGCAGTGAAGGGGCAAGCTCCTACAATGAGCAGTTCTTC. The V and J genes are TRBV6-1 and TRBJ2-1; D remains unclear. The CDR3 has 15 amino acids. Trimming pared 1 base from V and 0 bases from J, leaving 7 bases between. Germline V gene data show CDR1 as MNHNS and CDR2 as SASEGT.